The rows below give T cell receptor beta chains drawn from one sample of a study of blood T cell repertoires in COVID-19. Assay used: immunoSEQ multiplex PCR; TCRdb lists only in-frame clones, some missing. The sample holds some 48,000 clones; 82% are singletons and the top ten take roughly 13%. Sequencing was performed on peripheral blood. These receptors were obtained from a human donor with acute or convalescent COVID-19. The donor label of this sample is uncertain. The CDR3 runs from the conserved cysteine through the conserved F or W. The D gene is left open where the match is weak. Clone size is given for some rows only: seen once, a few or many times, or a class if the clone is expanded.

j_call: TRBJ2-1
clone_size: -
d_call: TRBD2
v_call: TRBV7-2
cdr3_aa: CASSLVASGGHEQFF
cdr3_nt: TGTGCCAGCAGCTTAGTGGCTAGCGGGGGTCATGAGCAGTTCTTC

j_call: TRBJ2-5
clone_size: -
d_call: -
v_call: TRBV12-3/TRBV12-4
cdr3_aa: CASTLGRETQYF
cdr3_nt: TGTGCCAGCACCCTAGGGAGAGAGACCCAGTACTTC

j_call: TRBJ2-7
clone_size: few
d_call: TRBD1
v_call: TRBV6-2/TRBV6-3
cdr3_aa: CASSILPGQGPYEQYF
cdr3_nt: TGTGCCAGCAGTATACTACCGGGACAGGGACCCTACGAGCAGTACTTC

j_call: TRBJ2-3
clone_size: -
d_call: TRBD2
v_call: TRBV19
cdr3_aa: CASSIAGGGRTDTQYF
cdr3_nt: TGTGCCAGTAGTATAGCGGGAGGGGGGCGCACAGATACGCAGTATTTT

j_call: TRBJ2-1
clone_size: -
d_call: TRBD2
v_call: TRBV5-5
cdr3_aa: CASSFSLAEYNEQFF
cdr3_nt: TGTGCCAGCAGCTTTTCGCTAGCGGAATACAATGAGCAGTTCTTC

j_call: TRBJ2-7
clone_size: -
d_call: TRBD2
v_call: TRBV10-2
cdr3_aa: CASSVRGDSHEQYF
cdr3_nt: TGCGCCAGCAGTGTCCGGGGGGATTCCCACGAGCAGTACTTC

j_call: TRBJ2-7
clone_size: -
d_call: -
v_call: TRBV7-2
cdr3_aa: CASSPGTGIIYEQYF
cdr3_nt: TGTGCCAGCAGCCCAGGAACAGGGATAATCTACGAGCAGTACTTC

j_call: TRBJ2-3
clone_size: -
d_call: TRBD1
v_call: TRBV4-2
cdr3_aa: CASSQGQGAEADTQYF
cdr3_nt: TGTGCCAGCAGCCAGGGACAGGGGGCAGAAGCAGATACGCAGTATTTT

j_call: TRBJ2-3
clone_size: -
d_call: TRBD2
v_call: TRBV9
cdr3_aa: CASSVSREGLQYF
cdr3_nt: TGTGCCAGCAGCGTATCGCGGGAGGGTTTGCAGTATTTT

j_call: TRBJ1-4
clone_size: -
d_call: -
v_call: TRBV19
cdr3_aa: CASSPAGGTAEKLFF
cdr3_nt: TGTGCCAGTAGCCCGGCCGGGGGGACGGCTGAAAAACTGTTTTTT